This T cell receptor (beta chain) was profiled in a study of blood T cell repertoires in COVID-19. Across the study: COVID-19 samples collected from the United States, Italy and Spain covered acute and convalescent phases. T cells, B-cell-depleted T cells, or PBMCs provided the cDNA or gDNA that served as material.

Per the original methods: Scientists estimated how many nucleated cells there were by amplifying reference gene primers. Using immunoSEQ multiplex PCR, the repertoire was profiled, and TCRdb retains in-frame clones only, with some absent. Clone size and the V and J calls come from that table; the DNA yielded D and trimming. The sample has some 260,000 clones; nearly 90% are singletons. This CDR3 spans 15 amino acids. V gave up 9 bases and J gave up 3 bases, with 21 bases separating them. The germline V gene encodes CDR1 LNHNV and CDR2 YYDKDF (reference sequence). The sequencing sample was made of peripheral blood. The TCR sequence derives from a human donor in a cohort sampled during active COVID-19. This chain joins TRBV15 and TRBJ2-7; TRBD1 might be the D (6 bases). The DNA for the CDR3 is TGTGCCACGAGTTCCGTGACAGGACGATTCTACGAGCAGTACTTC. Protein product: CATSSVTGRFYEQYF.